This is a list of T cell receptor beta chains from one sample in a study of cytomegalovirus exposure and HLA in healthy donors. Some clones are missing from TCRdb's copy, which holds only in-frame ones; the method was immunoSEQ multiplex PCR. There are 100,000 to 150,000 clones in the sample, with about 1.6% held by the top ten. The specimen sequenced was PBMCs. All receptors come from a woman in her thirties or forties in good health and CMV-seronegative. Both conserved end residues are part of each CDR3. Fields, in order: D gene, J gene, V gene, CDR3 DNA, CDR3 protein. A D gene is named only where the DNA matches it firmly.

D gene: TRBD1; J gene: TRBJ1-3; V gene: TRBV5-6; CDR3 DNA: TGTGCCAGCAGCCCAACGAAAACAGGGGGCCTCTCTGGAAACACCATATATTTT; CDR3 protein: CASSPTKTGGLSGNTIYF
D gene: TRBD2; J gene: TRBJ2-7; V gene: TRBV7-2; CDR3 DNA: TGTGCCAGCAGCCTGGGGAGGGCCTCCTACGAGCAGTACTTC; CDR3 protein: CASSLGRASYEQYF
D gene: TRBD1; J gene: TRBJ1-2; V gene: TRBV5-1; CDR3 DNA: TGCGCCAGCAGCCAGGGACAGCTCTATGGCTACACCTTC; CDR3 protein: CASSQGQLYGYTF
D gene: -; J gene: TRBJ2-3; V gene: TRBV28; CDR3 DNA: TGTGCCACTATCAGGGGCGAGGGCACAGATACGCAGTATTTT; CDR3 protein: CATIRGEGTDTQYF
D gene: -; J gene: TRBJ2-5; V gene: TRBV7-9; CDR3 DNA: TGTGCCAGCAGCTTTCAGGGAAAACAAGAGACCCAGTACTTC; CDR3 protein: CASSFQGKQETQYF
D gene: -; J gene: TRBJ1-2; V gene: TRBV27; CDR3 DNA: TGTGCCAGCAGTTTGGGTGGACAAGCTAACTATGGCTACACCTTC; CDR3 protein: CASSLGGQANYGYTF
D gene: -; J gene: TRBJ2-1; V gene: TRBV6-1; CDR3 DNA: TGTGCCAGCTACAGGGATATGAACTCCTACAATGAGCAGTTCTTC; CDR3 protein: CASYRDMNSYNEQFF
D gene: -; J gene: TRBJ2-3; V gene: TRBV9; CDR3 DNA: TGTGCCAGCAGCTCTCAATCCGGGTTTCCAGATACGCAGTATTTT; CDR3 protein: CASSSQSGFPDTQYF
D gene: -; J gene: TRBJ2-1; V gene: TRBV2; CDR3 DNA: TGTGCCAGCAATGGAGGGTATGAGCAGTTCTTC; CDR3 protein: CASNGGYEQFF
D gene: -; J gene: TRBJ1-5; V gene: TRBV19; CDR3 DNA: TGTGCCAGTAGTATCTTTCTTCAGGGTGGCCAGCCCCAGCATTTT; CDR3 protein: CASSIFLQGGQPQHF
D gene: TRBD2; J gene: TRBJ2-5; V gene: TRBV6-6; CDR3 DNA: TGTGCCAGCAGTTACAAGGGACTAGCGGCCGGGACCCAGTACTTC; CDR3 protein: CASSYKGLAAGTQYF
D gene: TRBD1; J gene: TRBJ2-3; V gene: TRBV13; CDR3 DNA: TGTGCCAGCAGCTTGGGCAGGGGGACGGATACGCAGTATTTT; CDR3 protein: CASSLGRGTDTQYF
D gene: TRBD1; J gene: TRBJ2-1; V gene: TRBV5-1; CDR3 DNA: TGCGCCAGCAGCTTGGTACAGGGGGCTTACAATGAGCAGTTCTTC; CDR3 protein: CASSLVQGAYNEQFF
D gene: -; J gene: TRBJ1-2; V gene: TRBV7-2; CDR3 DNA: TGTGCCAGCAGCTCCCACGTAGGAGGCAACTATGGCTACACCTTC; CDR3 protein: CASSSHVGGNYGYTF
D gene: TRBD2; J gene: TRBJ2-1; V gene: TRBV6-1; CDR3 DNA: TGTGCCAGCAGTGACGGGACTAGCGGGGGGGAAAAGCAGTTCTTC; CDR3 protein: CASSDGTSGGEKQFF
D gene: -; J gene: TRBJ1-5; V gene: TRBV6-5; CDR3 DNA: TGTGCCAGCAGTTTTTTAGGCAATCAGCCCCAGCATTTT; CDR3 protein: CASSFLGNQPQHF
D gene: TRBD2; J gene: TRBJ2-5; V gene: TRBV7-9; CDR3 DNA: TGTGCCAGCAGCTTCTTGGTGACTAGCGGGGGCGAAGAGACCCAGTACTTC; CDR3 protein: CASSFLVTSGGEETQYF
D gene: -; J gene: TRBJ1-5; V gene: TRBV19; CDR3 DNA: TGTGCCAGTAAGCACTGGGCCACTTTCAGTCAGCCCCAGCATTTT; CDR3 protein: CASKHWATFSQPQHF
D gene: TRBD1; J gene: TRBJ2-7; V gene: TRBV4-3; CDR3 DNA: TGCGCCAGCAGCCATCGACCGGGACAGGGGCACGAGCAGTACTTC; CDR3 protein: CASSHRPGQGHEQYF
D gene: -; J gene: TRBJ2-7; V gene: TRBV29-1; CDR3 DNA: TGCAGCGTTGTCTTCTATCGGGGAAAAAGCTCCTACGAGCAGTACTTC; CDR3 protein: CSVVFYRGKSSYEQYF
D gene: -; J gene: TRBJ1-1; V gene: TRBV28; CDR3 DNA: TGTGCCAGCAGTTCTGACAGAAGAGGGAACACTGAAGCTTTCTTT; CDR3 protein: CASSSDRRGNTEAFF
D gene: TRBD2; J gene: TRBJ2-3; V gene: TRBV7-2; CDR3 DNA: TGTGCCAGCAGCTCCCAATCTAGCGGGGGGACTAGCACAGATACGCAGTATTTT; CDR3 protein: CASSSQSSGGTSTDTQYF
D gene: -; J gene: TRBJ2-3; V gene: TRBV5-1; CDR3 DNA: TGCGCCAGCAGCTTGGGTCAGGGGGATACGCAGTATTTT; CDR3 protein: CASSLGQGDTQYF